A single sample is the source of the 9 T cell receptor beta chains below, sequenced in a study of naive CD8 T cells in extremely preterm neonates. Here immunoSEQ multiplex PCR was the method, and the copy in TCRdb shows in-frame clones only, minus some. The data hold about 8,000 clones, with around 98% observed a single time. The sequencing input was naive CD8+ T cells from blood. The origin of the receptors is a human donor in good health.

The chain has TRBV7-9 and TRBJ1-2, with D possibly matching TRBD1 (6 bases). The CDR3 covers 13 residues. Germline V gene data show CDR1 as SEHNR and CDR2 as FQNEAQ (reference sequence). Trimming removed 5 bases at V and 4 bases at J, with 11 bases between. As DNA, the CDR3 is TGTGCCAGCAGCCTGGGACACCGCTATGGCTACACCTTC. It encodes CASSLGHRYGYTF.

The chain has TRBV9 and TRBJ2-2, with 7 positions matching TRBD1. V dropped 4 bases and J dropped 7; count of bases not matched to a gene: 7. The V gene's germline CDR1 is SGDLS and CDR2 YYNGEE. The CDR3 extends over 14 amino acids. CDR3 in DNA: TGTGCCAGCAGCTCGACAGGGTTGGACGGGGAGCTGTTTTTT. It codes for CASSSTGLDGELFF.

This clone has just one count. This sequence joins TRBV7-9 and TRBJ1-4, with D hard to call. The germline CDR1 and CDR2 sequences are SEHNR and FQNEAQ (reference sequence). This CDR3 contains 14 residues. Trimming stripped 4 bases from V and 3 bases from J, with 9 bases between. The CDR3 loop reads CASSSSGPNEKLFF. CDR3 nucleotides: TGTGCCAGCAGCTCGTCGGGTCCTAATGAAAAACTGTTTTTT. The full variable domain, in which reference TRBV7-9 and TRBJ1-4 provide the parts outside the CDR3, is DTGVSQNPRHKITKRGQNVTFRCDPISEHNRLYWYRQTLGQGPEFLTYFQNEAQLEKSRLLSDRFSAERPKGSFSTLEIQRTEQGDSAMYLCASSSSGPNEKLFFGSGTQLSVL.

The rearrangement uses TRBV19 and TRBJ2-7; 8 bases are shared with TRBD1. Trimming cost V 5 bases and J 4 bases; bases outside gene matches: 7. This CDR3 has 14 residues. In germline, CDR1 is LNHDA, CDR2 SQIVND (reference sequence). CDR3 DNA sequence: TGTGCCAGTAGTTCGGTGGACAGGGTGTACGAGCAGTACTTC. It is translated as CASSSVDRVYEQYF.

The CDR3 DNA follows: TGTGCCACCAGCACCCCGAGGTCTAGAAGCACAGATACGCAGTATTTT. This gives the protein CATSTPRSRSTDTQYF. The genes are TRBV15 and TRBJ2-3, with unresolved D. The CDR3 consists of 16 residues. Deletions cut 4 bases from V and 0 bases from J, with 14 bases between. Germline CDR1 reads LNHNV; CDR2 reads YYDKDF (reference sequence).

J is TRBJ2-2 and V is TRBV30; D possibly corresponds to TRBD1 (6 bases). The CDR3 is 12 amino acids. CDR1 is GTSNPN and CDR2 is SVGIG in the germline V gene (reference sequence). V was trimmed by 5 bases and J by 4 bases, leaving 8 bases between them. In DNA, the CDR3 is TGTGCCTGGTCAGGGGCCACCGGGGAGCTGTTTTTT. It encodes CAWSGATGELFF. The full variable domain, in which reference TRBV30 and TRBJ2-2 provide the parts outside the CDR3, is SQTIHQWPATLVQPVGSPLSLECTVEGTSNPNLYWYRQAAGRGLQLLFYSVGIGQISSEVPQNLSASRPQDRQFILSSKKLLLSDSGFYLCAWSGATGELFFGEGSRLTVL.

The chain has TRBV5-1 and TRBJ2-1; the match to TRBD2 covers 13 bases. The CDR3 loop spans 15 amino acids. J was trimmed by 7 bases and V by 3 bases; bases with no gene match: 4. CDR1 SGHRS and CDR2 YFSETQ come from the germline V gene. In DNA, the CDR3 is TGCGCCAGCAGCTGGACTAGCGGGAGCCCGAATGAGCAGTTCTTC. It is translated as CASSWTSGSPNEQFF.

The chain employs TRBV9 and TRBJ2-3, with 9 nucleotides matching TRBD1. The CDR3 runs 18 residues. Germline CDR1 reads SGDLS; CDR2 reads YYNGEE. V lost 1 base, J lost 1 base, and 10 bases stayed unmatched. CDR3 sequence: CASSVPLTGGEGTDTQYF. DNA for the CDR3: TGTGCCAGCAGCGTACCCCTGACAGGGGGAGAGGGCACAGATACGCAGTATTTT.

CDR3 region: CASSRILREGYTF. The CDR3 DNA is TGTGCCAGCAGCAGGATACTCCGGGAAGGCTACACCTTC. V usage is TRBV25-1 and J usage is TRBJ1-2; the D is unclear. This CDR3 region has 13 residues. V was clipped by 6 bases and J by 8 bases, with 16 bases between them. CDR1 and CDR2 (germline): MGHDK, SYGVNS.